A single sample gave rise to the 18 T cell receptor beta chains below, sequenced in a study of CD8+CD57+ T cells in acquired aplastic anemia. Genomic DNA was employed as the template in profiling TCR beta VDJ and CDR3. TCRdb independently ran MiXCR on the reads; one entry per CDR3 protein. The data show approximately 150,000 distinct CDR3 sequences, about two thirds seen once. Selection for sequencing was limited to patients who had shown CD8+CD57+ cell expansion by flow cytometry. The source material was sorted CD4+, CD8+, or CD8+CD57+ T cells (not recorded which) from PBMCs. The receptors were gathered from a human donor with aplastic anemia.

This clonotype was counted a few times. V is TRBV10-3 and J is TRBJ2-7; possible D gene TRBD1, 5 bases. V lost 2 bases, J lost 2 bases, and 7 bases lay in between. Germline values: CDR1 ENHRY, CDR2 SYGVKD. The CDR3 totals 13 residues. The CDR3 sequence is CAISETGTYEQYF. The CDR3 DNA reads TGTGCCATCAGTGAGACAGGCACCTACGAGCAGTACTTC.

The gene calls are TRBV5-1 and TRBJ2-7; 7 bases are shared with TRBD2. With V trimmed by 4 bases and J by 2 bases, 12 bases remained unmatched. This CDR3 has 16 amino acids. The V gene's germline CDR1 is SGHRS and CDR2 YFSETQ. The CDR3 region is CASSQKSGEFPYEQYF. CDR3 bases: TGCGCCAGCAGCCAAAAAAGCGGGGAGTTCCCCTACGAGCAGTACTTC.

This sequence joins TRBV20-1 and TRBJ1-2; 9 bases map to TRBD1. The V gene end was trimmed by 0 bases and the J gene end by 10 bases; junction bases not matched to a gene: 12. Per germline, CDR1 DFQATT and CDR2 SNEGSKA (reference sequence). The CDR3 consists of 15 residues. The CDR3 region has the DNA TGCAGTGCTAGAGATGGGACAGGGACGATAGCTGACTACACCTTC. Encoded protein: CSARDGTGTIADYTF.

In this sample, this clonotype turned up a few times. This chain links TRBV7-2 with TRBJ1-6; maybe TRBD1 (6 bases). CDR1 and CDR2 (germline): SGHTA, FQGNSA. V lost 0 bases, J lost 8 bases, and 11 bases lay in between. The CDR3 totals 15 residues. Here the CDR3 DNA reads TGTGCCAGCAGCTTAGCGGCAGGGGATGATTCACCCCTCCACTTT. Translating it yields CASSLAAGDDSPLHF.

The chain uses TRBV10-3 and TRBJ2-2; 7 nucleotides agree with TRBD2. This CDR3 has 14 amino acids. V was clipped by 5 bases and J by 5 bases; unmatched bases: 5. In germline, CDR1 is ENHRY, CDR2 SYGVKD. CDR3 nucleotide sequence: TGTGCCATCAGTTGGGTTAGCGGGACCGGGGAGCTGTTTTTT. Translating gives CAISWVSGTGELFF.

The chain links TRBV7-6 to TRBJ2-7; 9 bases match TRBD1. The CDR3 runs 15 residues. Looked up from germline, CDR1 is SGHVS and CDR2 is FNYEAQ. The V segment lost 5 bases and the J segment 3 bases; nucleotides outside the gene matches: 8. This chain's CDR3 is CASSPQGQGLYEQYF. DNA of the CDR3: TGTGCCAGCAGCCCCCAGGGACAGGGTCTCTACGAGCAGTACTTC. Looking up the rest from reference TRBV7-6 and TRBJ2-7 gives the full variable domain: GAGVSQSPRYKVTKRGQDVALRCDPISGHVSLYWYRQALGQGPEFLTYFNYEAQQDKSGLPNDRFSAERPEGSISTLTIQRTEQRDSAMYRCASSPQGQGLYEQYFGPGTRLTVT.

The V call is TRBV29-1, the J call TRBJ1-2; 7 bases line up with TRBD1. There are 14 residues in the CDR3. V shed 4 bases, J shed 5 bases, and the junction held 10 bases outside the gene matches. Germline CDR1 reads SQVTM; CDR2 reads ANQGSEA. The CDR3 sequence is CSVVNGQAEYGYTF. The DNA for the CDR3 is TGCAGCGTTGTGAACGGACAGGCAGAATATGGCTACACCTTC.

The chain employs TRBV19 and TRBJ2-7, with D unresolved. With 3 bases removed from V and 6 bases from J, the gap between germline ends came to 6 bases. Per germline, CDR1 LNHDA and CDR2 SQIVND (reference sequence). There are 11 residues in the CDR3. CDR3 DNA: TGTGCCAGTAGTATGTTGGGCGAGCAGTACTTC. The encoded protein is CASSMLGEQYF.

The sample holds a few counts of this clonotype. The rearrangement uses TRBV6-2 or TRBV6-3 and TRBJ2-6; D gene uncertain. There are 15 residues in the CDR3. Germline CDR1 reads MNHEY; CDR2 reads SVGEGT. Trimming stripped 2 bases from V and 0 bases from J, with 5 bases between. In DNA, the CDR3 is TGTGCCAGCAGTTACGGGATCTCTGGGGCCAACGTCCTGACTTTC. The encoded protein is CASSYGISGANVLTF.

The chain carries TRBV7-9 and TRBJ2-7; 8 positions match TRBD1. Germline V gene sequence: CDR1 SEHNR, CDR2 FQNEAQ (reference sequence). The CDR3 covers 15 residues. V shed 5 bases and J 4 bases; nucleotides not matched to a gene: 10. The CDR3 DNA follows: TGTGCCAGCAGCCCATCCCAGGGGGCGCCTTACGAGCAGTACTTC. Protein sequence: CASSPSQGAPYEQYF.

A single count supports this clonotype. CDR3 sequence: CASRGAGTPLHF. The CDR3 DNA follows: TGTGCCAGCAGGGGGGCAGGTACACCCCTCCACTTT. This chain uses TRBV2 with TRBJ1-6, with D possibly matching TRBD1 (6 bases). The V and J ends lost 6 bases and 11 bases respectively, with 11 bases between them. Germline V gene data show CDR1 as SNHLY and CDR2 as FYNNEI. This CDR3 is built from 12 residues.

The V gene is TRBV19, the J gene TRBJ2-6; D is unclear. The CDR3 length is 13 residues. CDR1 and CDR2 from the germline V gene are LNHDA and SQIVND (reference sequence). Trimming cost V 3 bases and J 1 base, with 1 base left between them. CDR3 bases: TGTGCCAGTAGTATGTCTGGGGCCAACGTCCTGACTTTC. Its translation is CASSMSGANVLTF.

This clonotype came up a few times. This chain uses TRBV10-3 with TRBJ1-1, with D hard to call. CDR1 and CDR2 from the germline V gene are ENHRY and SYGVKD. The CDR3 length is 15 residues. V lost 5 bases and J lost 7, with 20 bases in between. The CDR3 spells CAISYDNLGSHEAFF. The CDR3 region has the DNA TGTGCCATCAGTTATGACAATTTGGGGTCGCATGAAGCTTTCTTT.

The chain recombines TRBV7-9 with TRBJ2-1; no definite D call. CDR1 SEHNR and CDR2 FQNEAQ come from the germline V gene (reference sequence). The CDR3 covers 11 residues. Trimming pared 3 bases from V and 9 bases from J, leaving 6 bases between. The CDR3 spells CASSLVGEQFF. The CDR3 nucleotides read TGTGCCAGCAGCTTGGTCGGTGAGCAGTTCTTC.

The genes are TRBV7-6 and TRBJ2-5; no reliable D call. With 10 bases removed from V and 4 bases from J, the gap between germline ends came to 10 bases. Per germline, CDR1 SGHVS and CDR2 FNYEAQ. The CDR3 totals 11 residues. The CDR3 region has the DNA TGTGCCATACGGACGGCAGAGACCCAGTACTTC. Translating it yields CAIRTAETQYF.

V usage is TRBV19 and J usage is TRBJ1-2; TRBD1 might be the D (6 bases). Trimming left V 3 bases short and J 7 bases short, with 15 bases between. Looked up from germline, CDR1 is LNHDA and CDR2 is SQIVND (reference sequence). CDR3 length: 14 residues. This chain's CDR3 is CASSIEGRGSGYTF. Written as DNA, the CDR3 is TGTGCCAGTAGTATTGAAGGCAGGGGTAGTGGCTACACCTTC.

The chain employs TRBV20-1 and TRBJ2-5; 9 nucleotides align to TRBD2. The V gene end was trimmed by 0 bases and the J gene end by 4 bases; junction bases not matched to a gene: 9. CDR3 length equals 16 residues. Germline assignment: CDR1 DFQATT and CDR2 SNEGSKA (reference sequence). CDR3 DNA: TGCAGTGCTAGAGATCTTCTAGCGGGATTGCGAGAGACCCAGTACTTC. It specifies CSARDLLAGLRETQYF.

The chain uses TRBV7-8 and TRBJ2-1, with D possibly being TRBD2 (6 bases). V was cut by 5 bases and J by 4 bases, with 15 bases left in between. The V gene's germline CDR1 is SGHVS and CDR2 FQNEAQ. This CDR3 has 15 residues. The CDR3 bases are TGTGCCAGCAGCACGGAGCGGGTAGCTTACAATGAGCAGTTCTTC. Translation gives CASSTERVAYNEQFF.